This T cell receptor (beta chain) is from a study of cytotoxic CD8 clonotypes in ibrutinib-treated CLL. Across the study: Response samples followed a median about 12 months of treatment, range 6 to 36.

A remark on this clone: The antigen is not known.

The data were produced by immunoSEQ multiplex PCR, yet TCRdb's version contains in-frame clones alone and is incomplete. Of 40,000 or so clones detected, less than 85% appear once; the ten largest clones hold about a tenth. Study-level points and caveats: Among the clonotypes, public ones were uncommon and contracted or held stable on treatment. Sustained-remission and progressing patients had unequal sampling times.

The source of this sequence is a human donor with chronic lymphocytic leukemia. Sequenced here: PBMCs, sampled at disease progression, from a patient treated with ibrutinib.

CDR3 bases: TGTGCCAGCAGCTTCCAGGGGAACACTGAAGCTTTCTTT. This sequence encodes CASSFQGNTEAFF. V and J are TRBV7-2 and TRBJ1-1, with D maybe TRBD1 (5 bases). CDR3 length: 13 amino acids. Germline assignment: CDR1 SGHTA and CDR2 FQGNSA. The germline V and J ends were trimmed by 3 bases and 1 base, with 6 bases remaining between them.